The clone carrying this T cell receptor beta chain was detected only a few times. The source of the sample is a study of regulatory T cells in long-lasting Graves disease. TCR beta libraries were built with iRepertoire HTBI primers and Arm-PCR of CDR3 regions. TCRdb re-called the multiplex PCR reads with MiXCR, one entry per CDR3 protein. Altogether 500,000 to 700,000 distinct CDR3 sequences are present, around 32% being singletons, with the ten largest covering about 42%. Described time point: persistent/refractory GD, antithyroid drugs over 5 years with positive TRAb. Scientists built the TCR library using RNA that was extracted from PBMCs. Graves' disease diagnoses used American Thyroid Association guidelines. Germline V lookup: CDR1 SEHNR, CDR2 FQNEAQ (reference sequence). V shed 4 bases, J shed 1 base, and the junction held 6 bases outside the gene matches. The CDR3 has 17 residues.

This rearrangement joins TRBV7-9 to TRBJ2-2, with 10 nucleotides matching TRBD2. The sequence was collected from a female donor with Graves disease. Material: peripheral blood mononuclear cells (PBMCs), obtained when the disease was refractory, from a patient treated with antithyroid drugs. The chain's CDR3 is CASSSRTSGRNTGELFF. Written as DNA, the CDR3 is TGTGCCAGCAGCTCACGGACTAGCGGTCGGAACACCGGGGAGCTGTTTTTT.